The present T cell receptor (beta chain) was sequenced within a study of blood T cell repertoires in COVID-19. This CDR3 comprises 16 residues. The germline V and J ends were trimmed by 1 base and 7 bases, with 19 bases remaining between them. Germline V CDR1 and CDR2: WSHSY, SAAADI. The assay was immunoSEQ multiplex PCR, and TCRdb's table has in-frame clones only and misses some. Among around 500,000 clones, 75% to 90% were seen once, and the ten largest hold around 7.9%. The chain couples TRBV10-2 to TRBJ2-5, with a weak D call TRBD1 (5 bases). The sequence was collected from a woman in her fifties or sixties who had recovered from COVID-19. Sequencing was done on a sample of PBMCs or T cells enriched from blood (not recorded which). This chain's CDR3 is CASSEFGVGQIRTQYF. In DNA form, the CDR3 reads TGCGCCAGCAGTGAGTTCGGCGTAGGACAAATCAGGACCCAGTACTTC.